This T cell receptor beta chain is from a study of control samples from healthy donors and cancer patients. Trimming removed 1 base from V and 7 bases from J; junction bases left unmatched: 7. This CDR3 has 16 residues. The germline V gene has CDR1 SEHNR and CDR2 FQNEAQ (reference sequence). Sequencing used immunoSEQ multiplex PCR; TCRdb keeps in-frame clones, though not all of them. The sample comprises 40,000 to 45,000 clones, about three quarters of which are singletons, and approximately 17% rests with the top ten. Sequencing input: formalin-fixed, paraffin-embedded tissue. The V and J genes are TRBV7-9 and TRBJ1-5; 10 bases align to TRBD1. The receptor's source is a male donor with melanoma. The CDR3 protein is CASSLGDRGQEQPQHF. As DNA, the CDR3 is TGTGCCAGCAGCTTAGGTGACAGGGGGCAGGAACAGCCCCAGCATTTT.